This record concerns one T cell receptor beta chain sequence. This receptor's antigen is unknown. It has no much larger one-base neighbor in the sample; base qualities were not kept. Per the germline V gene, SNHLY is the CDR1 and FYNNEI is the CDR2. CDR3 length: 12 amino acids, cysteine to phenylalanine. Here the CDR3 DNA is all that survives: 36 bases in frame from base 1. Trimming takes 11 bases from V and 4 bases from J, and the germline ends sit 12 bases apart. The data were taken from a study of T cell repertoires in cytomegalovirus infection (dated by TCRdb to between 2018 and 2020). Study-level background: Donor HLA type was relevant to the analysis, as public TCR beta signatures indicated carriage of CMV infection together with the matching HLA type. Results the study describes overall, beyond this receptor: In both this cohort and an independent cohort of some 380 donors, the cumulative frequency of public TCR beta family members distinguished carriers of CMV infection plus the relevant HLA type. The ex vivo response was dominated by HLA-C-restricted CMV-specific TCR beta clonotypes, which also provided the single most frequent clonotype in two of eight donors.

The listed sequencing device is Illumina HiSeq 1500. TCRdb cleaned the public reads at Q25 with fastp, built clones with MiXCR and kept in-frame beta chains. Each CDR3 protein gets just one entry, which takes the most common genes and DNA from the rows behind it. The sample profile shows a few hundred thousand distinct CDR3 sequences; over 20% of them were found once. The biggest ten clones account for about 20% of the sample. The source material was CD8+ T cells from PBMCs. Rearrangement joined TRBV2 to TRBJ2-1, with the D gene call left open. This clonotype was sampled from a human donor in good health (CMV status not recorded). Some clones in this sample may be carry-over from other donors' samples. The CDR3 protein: CAQSGKYNEQFF. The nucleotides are TGTGCCCAGTCTGGGAAGTACAATGAGCAGTTCTTC.